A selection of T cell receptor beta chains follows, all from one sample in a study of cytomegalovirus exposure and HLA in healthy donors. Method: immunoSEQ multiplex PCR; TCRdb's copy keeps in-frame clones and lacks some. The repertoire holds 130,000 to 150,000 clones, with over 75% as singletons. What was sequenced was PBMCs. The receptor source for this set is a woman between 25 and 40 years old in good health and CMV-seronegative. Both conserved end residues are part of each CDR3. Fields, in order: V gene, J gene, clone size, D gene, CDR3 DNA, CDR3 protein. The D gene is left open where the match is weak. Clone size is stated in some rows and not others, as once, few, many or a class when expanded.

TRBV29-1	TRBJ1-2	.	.	TGCAGCGTTGACTACTGGGGCGCGGCTGGCTACACCTTC	CSVDYWGAAGYTF
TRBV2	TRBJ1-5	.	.	TGTGCCAGCAGTGATGGTCTCCCCGGTCAGCCCCAGCATTTT	CASSDGLPGQPQHF
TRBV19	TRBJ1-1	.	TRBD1	TGTGCCAGTAGTGGAGGGGGCATGGGCACTGAAGCTTTCTTT	CASSGGGMGTEAFF
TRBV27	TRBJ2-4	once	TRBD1	TGTGCCAGCAGTTCGCAGGGGGCTGGAGCCAAAAACATTCAGTACTTC	CASSSQGAGAKNIQYF
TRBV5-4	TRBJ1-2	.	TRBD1	TGTGCCAGCAGCACAGGACAGGGGAGGGGGGCTTATGGCTACACCTTC	CASSTGQGRGAYGYTF
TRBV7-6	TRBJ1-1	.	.	TGTGCCAGCAGCTTGGGTCAGGGAAAGACTGAAGCTTTCTTT	CASSLGQGKTEAFF
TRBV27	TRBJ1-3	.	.	TGTGCCAGCAGTCCCGGGGGGCAAGGAAACACCATATATTTT	CASSPGGQGNTIYF
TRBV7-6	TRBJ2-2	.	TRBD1	TGTGCCAGCAGCTCCTATGACAGGGGAGTGGAGCTGTTTTTT	CASSSYDRGVELFF
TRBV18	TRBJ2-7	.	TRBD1	TGTGCCAGCTCACCTGGACAGGGTCACTCCTACGAGCAGTACTTC	CASSPGQGHSYEQYF
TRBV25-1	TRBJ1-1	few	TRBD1	TGTGCCAGCACCAGAACGGGCGGAGGGGGCATGAACACTGAAGCTTTCTTT	CASTRTGGGGMNTEAFF
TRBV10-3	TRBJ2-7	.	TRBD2	TGTGCCAGCGGGGGAACAGGAGGGCCCTACGAGCAGTACTTC	CASGGTGGPYEQYF
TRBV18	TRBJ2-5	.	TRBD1	TGTGCCAGCTCACCACAGGGGGCGACAGGGAAAGAGACCCAGTACTTC	CASSPQGATGKETQYF
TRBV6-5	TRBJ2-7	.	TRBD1	TGTGCCAGCAGTTACAGGACAGGGGACGAGCAGTACTTC	CASSYRTGDEQYF
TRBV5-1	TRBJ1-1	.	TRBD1	TGCGCCAGCAGCACTGACAGGGGCGAGGAAGCTTTCTTT	CASSTDRGEEAFF
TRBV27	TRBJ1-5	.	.	TGTGCCAGCGGTAGAAATCAGCCCCAGCATTTT	CASGRNQPQHF
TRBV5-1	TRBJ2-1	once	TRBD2	TGCGCCAGCAGCCAACTAGCGGGGGGCAATGAGCAGTTCTTC	CASSQLAGGNEQFF
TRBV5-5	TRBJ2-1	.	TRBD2	TGTGCCAGCAGTCAAAGACTAGCAGATTACAATGAGCAGTTCTTC	CASSQRLADYNEQFF
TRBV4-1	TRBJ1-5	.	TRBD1	TGCGCCAGCAGCCAAGACGGACAGGGGCATCAGCCCCAGCATTTT	CASSQDGQGHQPQHF
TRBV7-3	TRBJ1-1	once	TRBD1	TGTGCCAGCAGCTTGGGGACAGGAGGGAACACTGAAGCTTTCTTT	CASSLGTGGNTEAFF
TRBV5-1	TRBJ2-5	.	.	TGCGCCAGCAGCGCGGGACGGCCCCAAGAGACCCAGTACTTC	CASSAGRPQETQYF
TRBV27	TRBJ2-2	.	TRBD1	TGTGCCAGCAGTTTTACAGGGGGAGCGAACACCGGGGAGCTGTTTTTT	CASSFTGGANTGELFF
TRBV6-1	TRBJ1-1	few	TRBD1	TGTGCCAGCACCAGACAGGGACAGGGGACTGAAGCTTTCTTT	CASTRQGQGTEAFF
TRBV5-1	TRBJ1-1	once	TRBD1	TGCGCCAGCAGCTTGGCCGGTTCAGGGGGCTACACTGAAGCTTTCTTT	CASSLAGSGGYTEAFF
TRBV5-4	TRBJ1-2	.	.	TGTGCCAGCAGCGAGTATTCCAGGGGACTATTCTATGGCTACACCTTC	CASSEYSRGLFYGYTF
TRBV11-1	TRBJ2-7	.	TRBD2	TGTGCCAGCAGCACCACTAGCGGGGGCTCCTACGAGCAGTACTTC	CASSTTSGGSYEQYF
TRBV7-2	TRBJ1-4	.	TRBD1	TGTGCCAGCAGCCAAAAGCAGGGGGCAACTAATGAAAAACTGTTTTTT	CASSQKQGATNEKLFF
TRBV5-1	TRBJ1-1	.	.	TGCGCCAGCAGCCCCCAGGGTGCGGGATCGGGCACAATTGAAGCTTTCTTT	CASSPQGAGSGTIEAFF
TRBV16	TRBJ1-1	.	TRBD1	TGTGCCAGCAGCGCCGACAGGGGGAACACTGAAGCTTTCTTT	CASSADRGNTEAFF